This T cell receptor (beta chain) derives from a study of beta chain features in type 1 diabetes (dated by TCRdb to 2016 to 2019). Study-level background: Mean age, gender distribution, total cell number and subset yield did not differ between patients and healthy donors. A total of 100 million to 140 million sorted cells were examined across all samples, and the number of cells per subset was strongly correlated with RNA yield. The study compared the TCRB repertoires of sorted circulating CD4+ T cell subsets in recently diagnosed type 1 diabetes patients with those in matched healthy donors. Regulatory and stem cell-like memory subsets were obtained from only 8 patients and roughly 8 healthy donors, while naive and central memory subsets were obtained from all 28 donors.

Broader findings and caveats from the paper: Type 1 diabetes patients showed a moderate but significant shortening of TCRB CDR3 length in all four CD4+ subsets. Because small numbers of individuals were included in the HLA sub-analyses, any influence of HLA type on TCRB rearrangement was left unresolved. Fewer insertions and more nucleotide deletions at VDJ recombination sites were observed in patients with type 1 diabetes, implying thymic rearrangement abnormalities. The naive, central memory and regulatory TCRB repertoires appeared to resemble one another more closely among patients than among healthy donors. PCR might favor shorter templates, but patient and control samples were amplified and corrected together, so any skew would affect both groups equally. Sequencing cDNA rather than genomic DNA could over-represent highly expressing activated cells, although activation and CD3 levels did not differ between groups.

After removal of 2 bases from V and 4 bases from J, the junction retains 6 bases not matched to a gene. The CDR3 measures 14 amino acids from cysteine to phenylalanine. Solely the CDR3 DNA is kept, with 42 bases framed from the first base. CDR1 and CDR2, looked up from the germline V gene, are SQVTM and ANQGSEA. In regard to this clone: The specificity of this receptor is unknown. Within one base of it there is no much larger clone, and no base qualities were kept.

The entire amount of isolated RNA was reverse transcribed using the High Capacity cDNA Reverse Transcription Kit, so the sequenced TCRB transcripts were expressed ones. Naive, central memory and regulatory T cell samples underwent deep immunoSEQ sequencing, averaging around 4 million total reads per sample. Sorted cells were lysed in RLT buffer and RNA was extracted with DNase-treated RNeasy Micro or Mini kits, depending on cell number. To prevent cross-contamination, each cell subset was processed individually, whereas patient and healthy donor samples were processed jointly. TCRB sequences were amplified from cDNA with the immunoSEQ multiplex PCR, producing 87-bp fragments spanning the CDR3 region. Sequencing of the amplicons was performed on the Illumina HiSeq platform. Processing in the source paper ran as follows. Synthetic template baselines were used to correct PCR bias computationally, reads within Hamming distance 2 were collapsed, and singletons that could not be merged were discarded. By aligning reads against IMGT, V, D and J genes, CDR3 length, and insertions or deletions at six rearrangement sites were assigned. Within each subset, clonotype counts were normalized to sorted cell number, and only after that were true diversity and Gini coefficients computed with the tcR R package. The overlap coefficient, calculated on TCRB nucleotide sequences, was used to measure repertoire sharing. Out-of-frame TCRB sequences from naive cells were analyzed to stand in for the pre-selection repertoire. TCRdb's version of the immuneACCESS table is confined to in-frame rearrangements and falls short of the full clone set. An unresolved V gene accounts for under half of the shortfall where checked; the remainder is of unknown origin. V and J calls and clone size are as listed in that table; D and trimming were resolved from the DNA. The sample table records about 620,000 clones; roughly 15% of these occur just once. Jointly, the top ten make up about 0.087% of the sample.

A single peripheral blood draw of approximately 0.11 L on average was collected from each donor into heparinised tubes. Naive, central memory, regulatory and stem cell-like memory CD4+ T cells were sorted on a BD FACSAria II using a panel including CD45RO, CCR7, CD25, CD127, CD95 and CD27. Every sorted population had a purity above 98%. PBMCs were separated immediately by Lymphoprep density gradient centrifugation and were stained directly, without being cultured. Samples were stained and sorted in pairs, with one healthy donor and one patient per experiment, so that batch effects were minimized. Sequenced: naive CD4+ T cells from blood. The meaning of the sample's cell subset or site label: true naive CD4+ T cells. The chain couples TRBV29-1 to TRBJ2-7; 9 central bases correspond to TRBD1. The sequence came from a young man in good health. The CDR3 region reads CSVEQGQGAYEQYF. In nucleotides, the sequence is TGCAGCGTTGAACAGGGACAGGGAGCTTACGAGCAGTACTTC.